Described below is a single TCR beta chain sequence and its context. This CDR3 is built from 15 residues. Germline CDR1 reads MNHEY; CDR2 reads SMNVEV (reference sequence). Losses at the gene ends were 4 bases for V and 7 bases for J; bases not matched to a gene: 13. This entry belongs to a study of T cells in Graves' hyperthyroidism and ophthalmopathy. RNA transcripts were the template for amplifying TCR beta CDR3 regions. The TCR CDR3 first-round RT-PCR relied on the HTBI primer set. TCRdb itself ran the multiplex PCR reads through MiXCR, one entry per CDR3 protein. The sample records about 210,000 distinct CDR3 sequences, about a sixth being singletons.

What was sequenced was blood. The V call is TRBV27, the J call TRBJ2-7; 7 nucleotides agree with TRBD2. The TCR sequence derives from a man aged 45-65 years with Graves' hyperthyroidism. CDR3 amino acids: CASSYTGGPAWEQYF. The CDR3 DNA sequence: TGTGCCAGCAGTTATACGGGAGGTCCAGCTTGGGAGCAGTACTTC.